A single sample is the source of the 9 T cell receptor beta chains below, sequenced in a study of shared clonotypes between healthy human individuals. The assay was immunoSEQ multiplex PCR, and TCRdb's table has in-frame clones only and misses some. The data hold 650,000 to 750,000 clones, with 55% to 75% observed a single time. Sequenced: memory CD4+ T cells sorted from blood. The subset was: CD45RA-negative fraction. These receptors were obtained from a woman aged 25-40 years in good health.

This clone is a singleton in its sample. The genes are TRBV18 and TRBJ1-5; D is perhaps TRBD1 (5 bases). The CDR3 is made up of 15 amino acids. Trimming stripped 3 bases from V and 4 bases from J, with 13 bases between. Germline V gives CDR1 KGHSH, CDR2 LQKENI. CDR3 in DNA: TGTGCCAGCTCACCCTCTACAGGATTAAATCAGCCCCAGCATTTT. This sequence encodes CASSPSTGLNQPQHF.

The chain recombines TRBV25-1 with TRBJ1-3; TRBD1 might be the D (6 bases). The CDR3 runs to 15 residues. The germline V gene encodes CDR1 MGHDK and CDR2 SYGVNS. V dropped 9 bases and J dropped 3 bases, with 18 bases sitting between them. The CDR3 region has the DNA TGTGCCAGTTCGGGGGCAAGACGACATGGAAACACCATATATTTT. Amino acid sequence: CASSGARRHGNTIYF. The variable domain in full, with the rest retrieved from reference TRBV25-1 and TRBJ1-3, is EADIYQTPRYLVIGTGKKITLECSQTMGHDKMYWYQQDPGMELHLIHYSYGVNSTEKGDLSSESTVSRIRTEHFPLTLESARPSHTSQYLCASSGARRHGNTIYFGEGSWLTVV.

The CDR3 is CASSRTSADGEQFF. The CDR3, as DNA: TGCGCCAGCAGCAGGACTAGTGCTGATGGTGAGCAGTTCTTC. V gene TRBV5-1 combines with J gene TRBJ2-1, with TRBD2 identical over 7 bases. V was clipped by 4 bases and J by 9 bases; unmatched bases: 10. There are 14 residues in the CDR3. Germline V lookup: CDR1 SGHRS, CDR2 YFSETQ.

This chain uses TRBV18 with TRBJ1-4; no definite D call. The length of the CDR3 is 17 residues. The V end lost 3 bases, the J end lost 7 bases, and 21 bases lay between the germline ends. Germline loops: CDR1 KGHSH, CDR2 LQKENI. This CDR3 reads CASSPETAPAFGEKLFF. The CDR3 DNA reads TGTGCCAGCTCACCGGAGACGGCCCCCGCTTTTGGTGAAAAACTGTTTTTT.

This chain joins TRBV7-2 and TRBJ2-7; D is unclear. From germline, CDR1 is SGHTA and CDR2 FQGNSA. The CDR3 is 12 amino acids. V dropped 0 bases and J dropped 6 bases, with 6 bases sitting between them. CDR3 DNA sequence: TGTGCCAGCAGCTTAGCTCAGACCGAGCAGTACTTC. This codes for CASSLAQTEQYF. Filled out from reference TRBV7-2 and TRBJ2-7, the complete variable domain reads GAGVSQSPSNKVTEKGKDVELRCDPISGHTALYWYRQSLGQGLEFLIYFQGNSAPDKSGLPSDRFSAERTGGSVSTLTIQRTQQEDSAVYLCASSLAQTEQYFGPGTRLTVT.

The chain has TRBV7-9 and TRBJ2-2; maybe TRBD1 (5 bases). Trimming took 6 bases from V and 4 from J, leaving 12 bases between them. CDR1 is SEHNR and CDR2 is FQNEAQ in the germline V gene (reference sequence). This CDR3 spans 14 amino acids. CDR3 region: CASRRRDGTGELFF. The DNA of the CDR3 is TGTGCCAGCAGGCGCAGGGATGGCACCGGGGAGCTGTTTTTT.

This clone was picked up many times. The chain is built from TRBV11-2 and TRBJ1-1; the match to TRBD1 covers 9 bases. The CDR3 contains 15 residues. In germline, CDR1 is SGHAT, CDR2 FQNNGV. J was trimmed by 3 bases and V by 5 bases; bases with no gene match: 7. For the CDR3, the DNA is TGTGCCAGCAGCGACACGACAGGGGGTGACACTGAAGCTTTCTTT. Translated: CASSDTTGGDTEAFF. The full variable domain, completed using reference TRBV11-2 and TRBJ1-1, is EAGVAQSPRYKIIEKRQSVAFWCNPISGHATLYWYQQILGQGPKLLIQFQNNGVVDDSQLPKDRFSAERLKGVDSTLKIQPAKLEDSAVYLCASSDTTGGDTEAFFGQGTRLTVV.

This clone has only a few counts. The V call is TRBV25-1, the J call TRBJ2-3, with 7 bases fitting TRBD2. Per germline, CDR1 MGHDK and CDR2 SYGVNS. CDR3 length: 15 amino acids. Trimming cost V 10 bases and J 0 bases; bases outside gene matches: 10. The CDR3 reads CATSRGSGSTDTQYF. DNA for the CDR3: TGTGCCACCAGCAGAGGTAGCGGGAGCACAGATACGCAGTATTTT.

The gene calls are TRBV7-8 and TRBJ1-3; D unresolved. In germline, CDR1 is SGHVS, CDR2 FQNEAQ. The CDR3 contains 15 residues. V was clipped by 1 base and J by 0 bases, with 7 bases between them. CDR3 nucleotides: TGTGCCAGCAGCTTAGACCGGGTCTCTGGAAACACCATATATTTT. Its translation: CASSLDRVSGNTIYF.